The 8 T cell receptor beta chains presented below share a single source sample, sequenced in a study of shared clonotypes between healthy human individuals. Terminally differentiated effector memory CD45RA+ cells were left out of the naive CD8 fraction, which was CD45RO-negative and positively selected for CCR7. Using immunoSEQ multiplex PCR, the repertoire was profiled, and TCRdb retains in-frame clones only, with some absent. The sample yields about 2 million clones, about 94% seen once. Sequencing input: naive CD8+ T cells sorted from blood. These TCRs come from a man younger than 30 in good health.

The J gene is TRBJ2-1, the V gene TRBV2; D may be TRBD1 (5 bases). Germline V gene data show CDR1 as SNHLY and CDR2 as FYNNEI. The V end lost 3 bases, the J end lost 12 bases, and 15 bases lay between the germline ends. CDR3 length: 13 amino acids. CDR3 sequence: CASSDYGYTGQFF. The CDR3, as DNA: TGTGCCAGCAGTGATTATGGGTACACAGGGCAGTTCTTC.

This chain links TRBV9 with TRBJ2-2; 9 bases are a match to TRBD2. Germline assignment: CDR1 SGDLS and CDR2 YYNGEE. The CDR3 has 16 amino acids. J was trimmed by 3 bases and V by 7 bases; bases with no gene match: 10. For the CDR3, the DNA is TGTGCCAGCTCCTCGGACGGGACTAGCTACACCGGGGAGCTGTTTTTT. Translated: CASSSDGTSYTGELFF. Full variable domain (remainder filled in from reference TRBV9 and TRBJ2-2): DSGVTQTPKHLITATGQRVTLRCSPRSGDLSVYWYQQSLDQGLQFLIQYYNGEERAKGNILERFSAQQFPDLHSELNLSSLELGDSALYFCASSSDGTSYTGELFFGEGSRLTVL.

The table lists this clone with a count of one. CDR3 bases: TGCGCCAGCAGCCCAGGGACTAGCGGGAGGGCCGAGGGCTACAATGAGCAGTTCTTC. This translates into CASSPGTSGRAEGYNEQFF. The V gene is TRBV5-1, the J gene TRBJ2-1, with 16 bases lining up with TRBD2. J lost 3 bases, V lost 4 bases, and 10 bases had no gene match. Germline V gene sequence: CDR1 SGHRS, CDR2 YFSETQ. The CDR3 length is 19 residues.

The CDR3 DNA follows: TGTGCGAGCGGGGGTTCTAGCGGGAGTTATGAGCAGTTCTTC. This translates into CASGGSSGSYEQFF. The rearrangement joins TRBV11-2 to TRBJ2-1; 10 nucleotides align to TRBD2. Germline V gene data show CDR1 as SGHAT and CDR2 as FQNNGV. The CDR3 spans 14 residues.

This chain connects TRBV5-8 to TRBJ1-6; a possible D gene is TRBD1 (5 bases). CDR1 is SGHTS and CDR2 is YDEGEE in the germline V gene. Between the trimmed V and J ends, which lost 6 bases and 9 bases, there was a span of 22 bases. The CDR3 length is 16 residues. CDR3 sequence: CASTRPRDGGTSPLHF. The DNA of the CDR3 is TGTGCCAGCACCCGGCCCCGGGACGGAGGGACTTCACCCCTCCACTTT.

This chain joins TRBV5-1 and TRBJ2-7; TRBD1 matches 10 bases. Germline V lookup: CDR1 SGHRS, CDR2 YFSETQ. Trimming took 4 bases from V and 3 from J; bases not matched to a gene: 7. The CDR3 consists of 15 residues. CDR3 DNA sequence: TGCGCCAGCAGCGCATCCGGGACAGGGGTCTACGAGCAGTACTTC. This sequence encodes CASSASGTGVYEQYF.

A single count supports this clone. The V call is TRBV7-4, the J call TRBJ2-4, with a possible D match to TRBD1 (5 bases). Germline V gene data show CDR1 as SGHVT and CDR2 as SQSDAQ. Deletions cut 3 bases from V and 2 bases from J, with 11 bases between. The CDR3 consists of 15 residues. CDR3 bases: TGTGCCAGCAGCTTCCAGGGCGGACCCAAAAACATTCAGTACTTC. Its translation: CASSFQGGPKNIQYF.

The chain employs TRBV19 and TRBJ2-3; a possible D gene is TRBD1 (5 bases). The CDR3 loop spans 16 amino acids. V was shortened by 3 bases and J by 0 bases, with 13 bases between the two germline ends. CDR1 is LNHDA and CDR2 is SQIVND in the germline V gene (reference sequence). The CDR3 region is CASSILQVTSTDTQYF. The CDR3 nucleotides are TGTGCCAGTAGTATCTTACAGGTTACTAGCACAGATACGCAGTATTTT.